The present TCR beta chain was sequenced within a study of CD8+ T cells in alopecia areata. The researchers isolated CD4+ and CD8+ T cells from PBMCs by sorting. Following extraction, RNA underwent reverse transcription to cDNA, which served as the sequencing template. Clones were sequenced by immunoSEQ multiplex PCR, and TCRdb holds only the in-frame ones, with some missing. The sample consists of 140,000 to 150,000 clones, around 62% of them appearing once. The sample holds a few counts of this clone. The antigen is not known. A much larger clonotype is one base distant, so this may be a read error. Other DNA sequences in this specimen translate into the identical CDR3. This CDR3 spans 13 amino acids. The germline gives CDR1 LNHDA, CDR2 SQIVND (reference sequence). The V and J ends lost 3 bases and 3 bases, in that order; junction bases with no gene match: 1. Whole-study findings and limits: An increase in clonality over normal scalp was evident in lesional scalp, especially alopecia totalis/universalis.

The sequenced sample was CD8+ T cells sorted from blood. The sequence was collected from a human donor in good health. The chain has TRBV19 and TRBJ2-7; the match to TRBD1 covers 8 bases. The CDR3 region has the DNA TGTGCCAGTAGTATCGGGACAGGCTACGAGCAGTACTTC. It specifies CASSIGTGYEQYF.